The T cell receptor (beta chain) described here comes from a study of blood T cell repertoires in COVID-19. Study-wide context: The analysed material was cDNA or gDNA that came from T cells, B-cell-depleted T cells, or PBMCs.

As originally analysed: The assay estimated nucleated cells by amplifying reference gene primers. The table came from immunoSEQ multiplex PCR; TCRdb's copy has only in-frame clones and leaves some out. From that table come the V and J calls and clone size; the DNA was used to work out D and trimming. The table shows 150,000 to 250,000 clones, with 84% occurring only once. Cohort assignment relied on participant-reported clinical history. The recovered donors of Cohort 3 showed two negative PCRs, clearance, or symptom resolution. With V trimmed by 1 base and J by 4 bases, 4 bases remained unmatched. In germline, CDR1 is SSHAT, CDR2 FNYEAQ (reference sequence). The CDR3 is made up of 16 amino acids.

The sample was PBMCs or T cells enriched from blood (not recorded which). This TCR derives from a man aged 40-49 years who had recovered from COVID-19. The chain uses TRBV7-7 and TRBJ2-3; 11 bases are a match to TRBD2. CDR3 coding DNA: TGTGCCAGCAGCTTAGGACTAGCGGGGAACGCAGATACGCAGTATTTT. Its translation: CASSLGLAGNADTQYF. Full variable domain (remainder filled in from reference TRBV7-7 and TRBJ2-3): GAGVSQSPRYKVTKRGQDVTLRCDPISSHATLYWYQQALGQGPEFLTYFNYEAQPDKSGLPSDRFSAERPEGSISTLTIQRTEQRDSAMYRCASSLGLAGNADTQYFGPGTRLTVL.